Listed below are T cell receptor beta chains from one sample, sequenced in a study of PD-L1 blockade in urothelial cancer. The assay was immunoSEQ multiplex PCR, and TCRdb's table has in-frame clones only and misses some. The table lists about 56,000 clones, 65% to 90% of them singletons. The specimen was PBMCs, collected around atezolizumab (anti-PD-L1) treatment. The receptors here all came from a man aged 65 to 85 with urothelial cancer. Each CDR3 is given with its conserved first and last residue. The order of the fields is V gene, J gene, clone size, D gene, CDR3 DNA, CDR3 protein. The D gene is left open where the match is weak. Clone size is not always given. Where it is, it says once, few, many or a class for expanded clones.

V gene: TRBV6-5
J gene: TRBJ2-3
clone size: few
D gene: NA
CDR3 DNA: TGTGCCAGCAGCCCCGGGACTTCTAGCACAGATACGCAGTATTTT
CDR3 protein: CASSPGTSSTDTQYF

V gene: TRBV27
J gene: TRBJ2-1
clone size: NA
D gene: NA
CDR3 DNA: TGTGCCAGCAGTGGCCGCCCGGGTGGTGAGCAGTTCTTC
CDR3 protein: CASSGRPGGEQFF

V gene: TRBV27
J gene: TRBJ1-2
clone size: NA
D gene: NA
CDR3 DNA: TGTGCCAGCAGTTTTGGTCAGGGCCTACCCTATGGCTACACCTTC
CDR3 protein: CASSFGQGLPYGYTF

V gene: TRBV12-5
J gene: TRBJ2-2
clone size: NA
D gene: NA
CDR3 DNA: TGTGCTAGTGCCCCCGTTCGAGGGTACGCCGGGGAGCTGTTTTTT
CDR3 protein: CASAPVRGYAGELFF

V gene: TRBV6-6
J gene: TRBJ2-1
clone size: once
D gene: NA
CDR3 DNA: TGTGCCAGCAGTTACTCGGACAACAATGAGCAGTTCTTC
CDR3 protein: CASSYSDNNEQFF

V gene: TRBV9
J gene: TRBJ2-7
clone size: NA
D gene: TRBD1
CDR3 DNA: TGTGCCAGCAGCGTAGCAGTCTGGGACAGGGGGCACTACGAGCAGTACTTC
CDR3 protein: CASSVAVWDRGHYEQYF

V gene: TRBV5-1
J gene: TRBJ2-1
clone size: NA
D gene: TRBD1
CDR3 DNA: TGCGCCAGCAGCTTAGAGACAGGGACCCTACGAAATGAGCAGTTCTTC
CDR3 protein: CASSLETGTLRNEQFF

V gene: TRBV25-1
J gene: TRBJ2-1
clone size: NA
D gene: NA
CDR3 DNA: TGTGCCACCACTTTCCACTTCAATGAGCAGTTCTTC
CDR3 protein: CATTFHFNEQFF

V gene: TRBV9
J gene: TRBJ2-2
clone size: NA
D gene: NA
CDR3 DNA: TGTGCCAGCAGCGTAGCAGGGGATGCCGGGGAGCTGTTTTTT
CDR3 protein: CASSVAGDAGELFF

V gene: TRBV5-1
J gene: TRBJ2-2
clone size: few
D gene: NA
CDR3 DNA: TGCGCCAGCAGCTTGGCGGCGGAGGGCACCGGGGAGCTGTTTTTT
CDR3 protein: CASSLAAEGTGELFF

V gene: TRBV19
J gene: TRBJ2-7
clone size: NA
D gene: NA
CDR3 DNA: TGTGCCAGTAGTATGGGCAGAGACTACGAGCAGTACTTC
CDR3 protein: CASSMGRDYEQYF

V gene: TRBV7-2
J gene: TRBJ1-1
clone size: NA
D gene: NA
CDR3 DNA: TGTGCCAGCAGCTCCCTAGGCGGTTCTAGGAACACTGAAGCTTTCTTT
CDR3 protein: CASSSLGGSRNTEAFF

V gene: TRBV15
J gene: TRBJ2-7
clone size: NA
D gene: NA
CDR3 DNA: TGTGCCACCAGCAGAGACAGTACCCTGACCTACGAGCAGTACTTC
CDR3 protein: CATSRDSTLTYEQYF

V gene: TRBV7-9
J gene: TRBJ1-1
clone size: NA
D gene: NA
CDR3 DNA: TGTGCCAGCGCCGCGGGGATGAACACTGAAGCTTTCTTT
CDR3 protein: CASAAGMNTEAFF

V gene: TRBV5-1
J gene: TRBJ2-1
clone size: NA
D gene: TRBD2
CDR3 DNA: TGCGCCAGCAGCTTGGGAGCGGGAGAGTCCTACAATGAGCAGTTCTTC
CDR3 protein: CASSLGAGESYNEQFF

V gene: TRBV7-8
J gene: TRBJ1-2
clone size: once
D gene: TRBD1
CDR3 DNA: TGTGCCAGCAGCTTCGAGACAGGGGGCGATGGCTACACCTTC
CDR3 protein: CASSFETGGDGYTF

V gene: TRBV4-2
J gene: TRBJ2-7
clone size: NA
D gene: NA
CDR3 DNA: TGTGCCAGCAGCCCCCACGGGAGTTCCGAGCAGTACTTC
CDR3 protein: CASSPHGSSEQYF

V gene: TRBV9
J gene: TRBJ2-2
clone size: NA
D gene: TRBD2
CDR3 DNA: TGTGCCAGCACCGCGGGGACTAGTATCACCGGGGAGCTGTTTTTT
CDR3 protein: CASTAGTSITGELFF

V gene: TRBV30
J gene: TRBJ1-1
clone size: NA
D gene: NA
CDR3 DNA: TGTGCCTGGAGCCGCCAGGGTAACACTGAAGCTTTCTTT
CDR3 protein: CAWSRQGNTEAFF

V gene: TRBV2
J gene: TRBJ2-3
clone size: NA
D gene: TRBD1
CDR3 DNA: TGTGCCAGCAGCCTAGCCGGGACAGGGGAGTATTTT
CDR3 protein: CASSLAGTGEYF